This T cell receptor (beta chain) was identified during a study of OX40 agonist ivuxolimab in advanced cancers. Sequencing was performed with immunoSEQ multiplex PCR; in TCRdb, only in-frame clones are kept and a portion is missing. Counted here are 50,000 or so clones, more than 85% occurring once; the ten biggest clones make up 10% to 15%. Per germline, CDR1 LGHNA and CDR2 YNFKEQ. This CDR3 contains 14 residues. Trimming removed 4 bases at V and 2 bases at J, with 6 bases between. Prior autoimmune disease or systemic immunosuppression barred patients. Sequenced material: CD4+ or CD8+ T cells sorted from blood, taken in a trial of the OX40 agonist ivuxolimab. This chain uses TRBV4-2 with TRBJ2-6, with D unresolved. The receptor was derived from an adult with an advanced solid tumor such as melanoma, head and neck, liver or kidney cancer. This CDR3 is CASSRNPGANVLTF. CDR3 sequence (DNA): TGTGCCAGCAGCCGCAACCCTGGGGCCAACGTCCTGACTTTC.